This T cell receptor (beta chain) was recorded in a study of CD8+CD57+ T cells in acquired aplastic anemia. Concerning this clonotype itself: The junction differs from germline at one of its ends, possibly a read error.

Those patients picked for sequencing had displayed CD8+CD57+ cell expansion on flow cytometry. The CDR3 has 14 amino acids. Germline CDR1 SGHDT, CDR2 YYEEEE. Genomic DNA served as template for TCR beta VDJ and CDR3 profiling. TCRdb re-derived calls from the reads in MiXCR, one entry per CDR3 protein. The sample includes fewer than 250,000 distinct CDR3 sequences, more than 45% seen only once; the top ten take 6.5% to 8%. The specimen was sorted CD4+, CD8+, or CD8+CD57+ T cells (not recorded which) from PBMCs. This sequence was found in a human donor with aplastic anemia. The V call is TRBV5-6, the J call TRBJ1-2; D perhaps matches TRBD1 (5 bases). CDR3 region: CASSFLGRARGYAF. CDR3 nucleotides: TGTGCCAGCAGCTTTTTAGGGAGGGCGCGGGGCTACGCCTTC.